The entry below gives a single T cell receptor (beta chain) sequence along with its context. These data belong to a study of blood T cell repertoires in COVID-19. For the study at large: T cells, B-cell-depleted T cells, or PBMCs supplied cDNA or gDNA.

The CDR3 extends over 14 amino acids. The J segment lost 6 bases and the V segment lost 10 bases, leaving 11 bases of the junction unmatched. Germline V gives CDR1 LNHDA, CDR2 SQIVND (reference sequence). Methods used by the authors: How many nucleated cells were present was estimated from reference gene primer amplification. Sequencing was performed with immunoSEQ multiplex PCR; in TCRdb, only in-frame clones are kept and a portion is missing. The V and J calls and clone size are taken from that table; D and trimming were inferred from the DNA. The repertoire holds approximately 300,000 clones, with more than 85% as singletons.

Sequences were obtained from peripheral blood. The TCR was taken from a man younger than 40 with acute or convalescent COVID-19. The chain employs TRBV19 and TRBJ1-1; 10 nucleotides align to TRBD1. CDR3 protein: CATREDRGIAEAFF. Here the CDR3 DNA reads TGTGCCACTCGGGAGGACAGGGGGATTGCTGAAGCTTTCTTT. The full variable domain, rest sourced from reference TRBV19 and TRBJ1-1, is DGGITQSPKYLFRKEGQNVTLSCEQNLNHDAMYWYRQDPGQGLRLIYYSQIVNDFQKGDIAEGYSVSREKKESFPLTVTSAQKNPTAFYLCATREDRGIAEAFFGQGTRLTVV.